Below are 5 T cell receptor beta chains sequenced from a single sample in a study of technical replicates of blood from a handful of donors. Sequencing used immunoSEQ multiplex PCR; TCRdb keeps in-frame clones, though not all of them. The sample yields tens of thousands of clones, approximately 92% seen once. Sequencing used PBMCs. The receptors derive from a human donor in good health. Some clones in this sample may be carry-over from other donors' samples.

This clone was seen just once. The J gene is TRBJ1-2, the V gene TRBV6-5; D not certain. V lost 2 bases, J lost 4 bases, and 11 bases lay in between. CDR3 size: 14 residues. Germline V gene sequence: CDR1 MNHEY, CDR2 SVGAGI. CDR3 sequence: CASSYQPPSYGYTF. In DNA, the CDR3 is TGTGCCAGCAGTTACCAACCGCCGAGCTATGGCTACACCTTC.

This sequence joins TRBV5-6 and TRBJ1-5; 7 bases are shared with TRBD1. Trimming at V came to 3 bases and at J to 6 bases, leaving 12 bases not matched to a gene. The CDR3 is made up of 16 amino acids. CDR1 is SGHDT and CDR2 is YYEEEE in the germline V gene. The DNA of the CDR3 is TGTGCCAGCAGCTCATGGACAGGTCAAGTGGGTCAGCCCCAGCATTTT. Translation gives CASSSWTGQVGQPQHF.

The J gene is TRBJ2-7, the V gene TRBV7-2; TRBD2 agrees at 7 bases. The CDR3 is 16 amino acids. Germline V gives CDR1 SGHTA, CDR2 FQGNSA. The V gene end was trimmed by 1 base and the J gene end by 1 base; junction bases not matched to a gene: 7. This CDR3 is CASSLGSGGPSYEQYF. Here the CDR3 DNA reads TGTGCCAGCAGCTTAGGGTCGGGAGGCCCATCCTACGAGCAGTACTTC.

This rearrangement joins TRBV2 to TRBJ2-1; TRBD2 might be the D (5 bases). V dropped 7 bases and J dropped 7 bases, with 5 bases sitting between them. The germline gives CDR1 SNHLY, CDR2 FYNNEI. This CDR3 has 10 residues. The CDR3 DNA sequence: TGTGCCAGCACGGGGAATGAGCAGTTCTTC. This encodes CASTGNEQFF.

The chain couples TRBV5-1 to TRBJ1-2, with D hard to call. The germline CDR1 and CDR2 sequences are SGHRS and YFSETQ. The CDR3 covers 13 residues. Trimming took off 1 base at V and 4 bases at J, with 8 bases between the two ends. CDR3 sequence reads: CASSLTAGYGYTF. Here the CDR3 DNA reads TGCGCCAGCAGCTTGACCGCGGGCTATGGCTACACCTTC.